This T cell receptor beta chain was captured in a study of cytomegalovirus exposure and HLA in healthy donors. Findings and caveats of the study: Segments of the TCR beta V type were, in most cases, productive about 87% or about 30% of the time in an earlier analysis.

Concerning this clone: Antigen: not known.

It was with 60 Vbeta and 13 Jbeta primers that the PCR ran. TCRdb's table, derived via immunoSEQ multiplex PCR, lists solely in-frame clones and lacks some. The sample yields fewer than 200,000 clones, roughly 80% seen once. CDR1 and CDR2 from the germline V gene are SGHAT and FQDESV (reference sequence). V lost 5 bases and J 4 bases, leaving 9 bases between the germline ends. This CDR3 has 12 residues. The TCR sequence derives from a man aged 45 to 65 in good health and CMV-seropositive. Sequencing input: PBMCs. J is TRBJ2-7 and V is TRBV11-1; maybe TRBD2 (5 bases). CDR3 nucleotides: TGTGCCAGCAGCCTCTCGGGGTACGAGCAGTACTTC. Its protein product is CASSLSGYEQYF. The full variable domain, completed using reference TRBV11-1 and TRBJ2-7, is EAEVAQSPRYKITEKSQAVAFWCDPISGHATLYWYRQILGQGPELLVQFQDESVVDDSQLPKDRFSAERLKGVDSTLKIQPAELGDSAMYLCASSLSGYEQYFGPGTRLTVT.